Listed below are T cell receptor beta chains from one sample, sequenced in a study of cytomegalovirus exposure and HLA in healthy donors. Profiling relied on immunoSEQ multiplex PCR, and the TCRdb table lists in-frame clones only, not all of them. The profile shows approximately 190,000 clones, approximately 82% of them singletons. Sample: PBMCs. The receptors were sampled from a young woman in good health and CMV-seropositive. Each CDR3 is given with its conserved first and last residue. The D gene is left open where the match is weak. Not all rows give a size; the values are once, few, many and, for expanded clones, a class.

v_call	d_call	j_call	clone_size	cdr3_aa	cdr3_nt
TRBV5-6	NA	TRBJ1-5	NA	CASSLAGGLNQPQHF	TGTGCCAGCAGCTTGGCCGGGGGACTCAATCAGCCCCAGCATTTT
TRBV5-1	NA	TRBJ2-7	NA	CASSPRGDEQYF	TGCGCCAGCAGCCCCAGGGGAGACGAGCAGTACTTC
TRBV6-5	TRBD1	TRBJ2-7	NA	CASSQQGSFYEQYF	TGTGCCAGCAGTCAACAGGGGTCGTTCTACGAGCAGTACTTC
TRBV10-3	TRBD1	TRBJ2-5	NA	CAISQTGGVETQYF	TGTGCCATCAGCCAGACAGGGGGCGTAGAGACCCAGTACTTC
TRBV7-9	TRBD1	TRBJ1-2	NA	CASSLGGGYTF	TGTGCCAGCAGCCTAGGGGGCGGCTACACCTTC
TRBV9	NA	TRBJ1-1	NA	CASSVRGGKNTEAFF	TGTGCCAGCAGCGTTCGGGGAGGGAAGAACACTGAAGCTTTCTTT
TRBV6-5	NA	TRBJ1-2	NA	CASSDVADYYGYTF	TGTGCCAGCAGTGATGTTGCGGACTACTATGGCTACACCTTC
TRBV1	NA	TRBJ1-3	NA	CTSSQEEDRENTIYF	TGCACCAGCAGCCAAGAAGAGGACAGGGAAAACACCATATATTTT
TRBV18	NA	TRBJ2-1	NA	CASSPGRGDNEQFF	TGTGCCAGCTCACCGGGCAGGGGGGACAATGAGCAGTTCTTC
TRBV30	TRBD2	TRBJ2-1	NA	CACTGGGTTYNEQFF	TGTGCCTGCACGGGGGGGGGAACCACCTACAATGAGCAGTTCTTC
TRBV30	NA	TRBJ1-2	few	CACTRFNYGYTF	TGTGCCTGCACTCGGTTTAACTATGGCTACACCTTC
TRBV28	NA	TRBJ2-1	NA	CASSLSVLHRSYNEQFF	TGTGCCAGCAGTCTTTCCGTGCTCCACAGGTCCTACAATGAGCAGTTCTTC
TRBV19	NA	TRBJ1-2	few	CASTPEATGAVYGYTF	TGTGCCAGTACCCCGGAAGCGACAGGCGCAGTCTATGGCTACACCTTC
TRBV6-1	NA	TRBJ1-1	NA	CASSEGGGGNTEAFF	TGTGCCAGCAGTGAAGGTGGGGGAGGGAACACTGAAGCTTTCTTT
TRBV7-6	TRBD1	TRBJ2-3	NA	CASSTGTGHTDTQYF	TGTGCCAGCAGCACCGGGACAGGACACACAGATACGCAGTATTTT
TRBV9	NA	TRBJ1-6	NA	CASSASGSYNSPLHF	TGTGCCAGCAGCGCGAGTGGCTCCTATAATTCACCCCTCCACTTT
TRBV13	TRBD1	TRBJ1-2	NA	CASSYRRDSESYGYTF	TGTGCCAGCAGCTACCGCCGGGACAGCGAAAGCTACGGCTACACCTTC
TRBV27	NA	TRBJ2-2	NA	CASSPHGPTGELFF	TGTGCCAGCAGTCCTCACGGTCCTACCGGGGAGCTGTTTTTT
TRBV28	NA	TRBJ2-1	NA	CASSLQVSYNEQFF	TGTGCCAGCAGTTTGCAGGTCTCCTACAATGAGCAGTTCTTC
TRBV15	NA	TRBJ1-3	NA	CATSRDLSDRGNTIYF	TGTGCCACCAGCAGAGACCTTTCCGATCGGGGAAACACCATATATTTT
TRBV2	TRBD1	TRBJ2-7	NA	CASSEGQGAMYEQYF	TGTGCCAGCAGTGAAGGGCAGGGGGCAATGTACGAGCAGTACTTC
TRBV5-6	NA	TRBJ2-1	NA	CASSLSAGGSYNEQFF	TGTGCCAGCAGCTTGTCGGCAGGAGGCTCCTACAATGAGCAGTTCTTC
TRBV4-1	NA	TRBJ2-1	once	CASSPRGFEQFF	TGCGCCAGCAGCCCACGGGGATTTGAGCAGTTCTTC
TRBV11-2	TRBD2	TRBJ2-3	once	CASSTSVDTQYF	TGTGCCAGCAGCACTAGCGTGGATACGCAGTATTTT
TRBV6-6	TRBD2	TRBJ2-3	NA	CASTTGTSGGTDTQYF	TGTGCCAGCACCACAGGGACTAGCGGAGGCACAGATACGCAGTATTTT
TRBV9	TRBD1	TRBJ2-2	NA	CASSVTSGGTGELFF	TGTGCCAGCAGCGTAACGTCAGGGGGAACCGGGGAGCTGTTTTTT
TRBV30	TRBD1	TRBJ1-1	NA	CAWSEGGTVEAFF	TGTGCCTGGAGTGAAGGCGGGACAGTAGAAGCTTTCTTT
TRBV4-1	NA	TRBJ1-6	NA	CASSQDRGDLHSPLHF	TGCGCCAGCAGCCAAGACAGGGGCGATCTACATTCACCCCTCCACTTT
TRBV6-5	TRBD1	TRBJ2-5	NA	CASSYEGGMETQYF	TGTGCCAGCAGTTACGAAGGGGGCATGGAGACCCAGTACTTC
TRBV5-4	TRBD1	TRBJ2-1	NA	CASTGGAVDEQFF	TGTGCCAGCACAGGGGGCGCCGTCGATGAGCAGTTCTTC
TRBV29-1	NA	TRBJ2-5	NA	CSVVPRGETQYF	TGCAGCGTTGTCCCTAGGGGGGAGACCCAGTACTTC
TRBV6-4	NA	TRBJ2-2	NA	CASSDSAREGTGELFF	TGTGCCAGCAGTGACTCGGCCAGGGAAGGCACCGGGGAGCTGTTTTTT
TRBV29-1	NA	TRBJ1-4	NA	CSVEAAGRGKLFF	TGCAGCGTTGAAGCGGCAGGGAGGGGAAAACTGTTTTTT
TRBV6-4	NA	TRBJ2-2	medium-sized	CASSPDGVAGELFF	TGTGCCAGCAGTCCTGACGGGGTGGCCGGGGAGCTGTTTTTT
TRBV4-1	TRBD2	TRBJ2-3	few	CASSRKTWTSGSTDTQYF	TGCGCCAGCAGCCGAAAAACATGGACTAGCGGTAGCACAGATACGCAGTATTTT
TRBV5-4	NA	TRBJ2-7	NA	CASSLGGGEQYF	TGTGCCAGCAGCTTGGGGGGCGGCGAGCAGTACTTC
TRBV6-1	TRBD1	TRBJ2-4	NA	CASSGQGQGKNSQYF	TGTGCCAGCAGTGGCCAGGGACAGGGGAAAAACAGTCAGTACTTC
TRBV30	TRBD2	TRBJ2-2	NA	CAWLIAGGLNTGELFF	TGTGCCTGGTTGATAGCGGGGGGCCTGAACACCGGGGAGCTGTTTTTT
TRBV2	TRBD1	TRBJ2-2	NA	CASRTGQGGTGELFF	TGTGCCAGCAGAACGGGACAGGGAGGAACCGGGGAGCTGTTTTTT
TRBV25-1	NA	TRBJ2-3	NA	CASSDPHLGGTDTQYF	TGTGCCAGCAGTGATCCCCATTTAGGGGGCACAGATACGCAGTATTTT
TRBV28	NA	TRBJ2-1	NA	CASRAGGPNNEQFF	TGTGCCAGCAGGGCAGGGGGGCCAAACAATGAGCAGTTCTTC
TRBV19	TRBD2	TRBJ2-1	NA	CASSMTGFSGGRNEQFF	TGTGCCAGTAGTATGACAGGCTTTAGCGGGGGAAGGAATGAGCAGTTCTTC
TRBV4-2	NA	TRBJ2-1	NA	CASSQENGENEQFF	TGTGCCAGCAGCCAAGAGAATGGAGAGAATGAGCAGTTCTTC
TRBV6-5	NA	TRBJ2-2	NA	CASSYDRPTGELFF	TGTGCCAGCAGTTACGACAGACCCACCGGGGAGCTGTTTTTT
TRBV19	NA	TRBJ1-1	NA	CASSILQGRAFF	TGTGCCAGTAGTATACTACAGGGAAGGGCTTTCTTT
TRBV2	TRBD1	TRBJ1-2	few	CASRGTEEGF	TGTGCCAGCAGGGGGACAGAGGAGGGCTTC
TRBV7-2	NA	TRBJ1-1	NA	CASSTQGNTEAFF	TGTGCCAGCAGCACACAGGGGAACACTGAAGCTTTCTTT
TRBV6-1	TRBD2	TRBJ2-3	few	CASALRTSTDTQYF	TGTGCCAGCGCCCTAAGGACTAGTACAGATACGCAGTATTTT
TRBV6-1	NA	TRBJ1-3	NA	CASSEQGPFNTIYF	TGTGCCAGCAGTGAACAGGGTCCTTTCAACACCATATATTTT